Given below is one T cell receptor (beta chain) in context. The data belong to a study of blood T cell repertoires in COVID-19. Study-level background: Acute-phase and convalescent COVID-19 samples originated in the United States, Italy and Spain. Nucleic acid was either cDNA or gDNA, and it came from T cells, B-cell-depleted T cells, or PBMCs.

How the authors handled the data: Reference gene primer amplification gave estimated nucleated cell counts. The table came from immunoSEQ multiplex PCR; TCRdb's copy has only in-frame clones and leaves some out. V and J calls and clone size are those listed in that table; D and trimming were worked out from the DNA. Counted here are 170,000 or so clones, approximately 88% occurring once; the ten biggest clones make up roughly 2.9%. Between the trimmed V and J ends, which lost 1 base and 10 bases, there was a span of 17 bases. The CDR3 sequence is 16 residues long. The V gene's germline CDR1 is SNHLY and CDR2 FYNNEI.

Source material: peripheral blood. The TCR sequence derives from a woman aged 55-69 years with acute or convalescent COVID-19. This sequence joins TRBV2 and TRBJ1-6; weak D call: TRBD1 (6 bases). The CDR3 coding sequence is TGTGCCAGCAGTGAAGAACAGGGCCTACTTAGATCACCCCTCCACTTT. It codes for CASSEEQGLLRSPLHF.